These T cell receptor beta chains were read from a single sample in a study of blood T cell repertoires in COVID-19. Assay used: immunoSEQ multiplex PCR; TCRdb lists only in-frame clones, some missing. This table has 300,000 to 350,000 clones, approximately 90% appearing once. What was sequenced was PBMCs or T cells enriched from blood (not recorded which). The origin of the receptors is a woman aged 25 to 39 who had been exposed to COVID-19. Each CDR3 is given with its conserved first and last residue. A D gene is named only where the DNA matches it firmly. For some rows the clone size is stated as once, few or many, or as a class when expanded; others skip it.

J gene,V gene,clone size,D gene,CDR3 protein,CDR3 DNA
TRBJ1-2,TRBV5-1,.,.,CASSEPGARYGYTF,TGCGCCAGCAGCGAGCCGGGAGCCCGCTATGGCTACACCTTC
TRBJ2-7,TRBV13,.,TRBD2,CASSPTTGTSSYEQYF,TGTGCCAGCAGCCCGACGACCGGGACTAGCTCCTACGAGCAGTACTTC
TRBJ2-2,TRBV7-9,.,.,CASSLGWQTNTGELFF,TGTGCCAGCAGCTTAGGATGGCAGACGAACACCGGGGAGCTGTTTTTT
TRBJ1-5,TRBV19,.,.,CASTNTWGRFNQPQHF,TGTGCCAGTACCAATACGTGGGGCAGATTCAATCAGCCCCAGCATTTT
TRBJ1-4,TRBV5-6,.,TRBD1,CASSLSGGSETNEKLFF,TGTGCCAGCAGCCTATCAGGGGGCTCTGAGACTAATGAAAAACTGTTTTTT
TRBJ2-5,TRBV18,.,TRBD2,CASSPPSTRGAPTQYF,TGTGCCAGCTCACCACCTTCCACGCGGGGGGCCCCGACCCAGTACTTC
TRBJ1-2,TRBV28,.,.,CASSLRTEGYTF,TGTGCCAGCAGCTTGCGGACTGAGGGCTACACCTTC
TRBJ2-6,TRBV19,.,.,CASSTETGTGANVLTF,TGTGCCAGTAGTACCGAAACAGGGACTGGGGCCAACGTCCTGACTTTC
TRBJ2-7,TRBV5-1,.,TRBD1,CASSFRDRSYEQYF,TGCGCCAGCAGCTTCCGGGACAGGTCCTACGAGCAGTACTTC
TRBJ2-1,TRBV7-6,.,.,CASSLWGHPYNEQFF,TGTGCCAGCAGCTTATGGGGACACCCCTACAATGAGCAGTTCTTC
TRBJ1-5,TRBV7-6,.,TRBD1,CASSLGPGQGGNQPQHF,TGTGCCAGCAGCTTAGGGCCCGGACAGGGAGGAAATCAGCCCCAGCATTTT
TRBJ1-1,TRBV12-3/TRBV12-4,.,.,CASSSTGSTEAFF,TGTGCCAGCAGTTCTACAGGGTCCACTGAAGCTTTCTTT
TRBJ2-7,TRBV29-1,.,TRBD1,CSVLRLKTGGISYEQYF,TGCAGCGTCCTCCGATTGAAGACAGGGGGCATCTCCTACGAGCAGTACTTC
TRBJ2-3,TRBV9,.,.,CASSFGTGDTQYF,TGTGCCAGCAGCTTTGGGACTGGAGATACGCAGTATTTT
TRBJ1-4,TRBV19,.,.,CASSIWTATNEKLFF,TGTGCCAGTAGTATTTGGACAGCAACTAATGAAAAACTGTTTTTT
TRBJ2-5,TRBV25-1,few,.,CASSELGRQTQYF,TGTGCCAGCAGTGAACTAGGTAGACAGACCCAGTACTTC
TRBJ1-2,TRBV19,.,.,CASSMEALLARGYGYTF,TGTGCCAGTAGTATGGAGGCCCTCTTGGCTCGTGGCTATGGCTACACCTTC
TRBJ2-5,TRBV10-3,once,.,CAISGNPGVTQETQYF,TGTGCCATCAGTGGGAACCCGGGGGTAACCCAAGAGACCCAGTACTTC
TRBJ1-5,TRBV7-2,.,.,CASSLGTDYQPQHF,TGTGCCAGCAGCTTAGGGACAGATTATCAGCCCCAGCATTTT
TRBJ2-3,TRBV6-5,.,TRBD1,CASSRWDSYTDTQYF,TGTGCCAGCAGTCGGTGGGACAGTTACACAGATACGCAGTATTTT
TRBJ2-1,TRBV9,.,TRBD2,CASSVVAGGHNEQFF,TGTGCCAGCAGCGTAGTGGCGGGGGGCCACAATGAGCAGTTCTTC
TRBJ1-1,TRBV5-1,.,TRBD1,CASSLGTGSTEAFF,TGCGCCAGCAGCTTGGGGACAGGGAGCACTGAAGCTTTCTTT
TRBJ1-2,TRBV21-1,.,.,CASSKLGQGDYGYTF,TGTGCCAGCAGCAAATTGGGACAGGGGGACTATGGCTACACCTTC
TRBJ2-1,TRBV2,.,.,CASSFTPRDEQFF,TGTGCCAGCAGTTTTACCCCGAGGGATGAGCAGTTCTTC
TRBJ1-1,TRBV27,.,.,CASSLRGYNTEAFF,TGTGCCAGCAGTTTACGGGGTTACAACACTGAAGCTTTCTTT
TRBJ2-2,TRBV5-1,.,.,CASSGDNTGELFF,TGCGCCAGCAGCGGAGACAACACCGGGGAGCTGTTTTTT
TRBJ2-7,TRBV4-3,.,.,CASSQDRARTEPYEQYF,TGCGCCAGCAGCCAAGATAGGGCAAGGACAGAGCCCTACGAGCAGTACTTC
TRBJ2-1,TRBV7-2,.,TRBD2,CASSSSGGASLLNEQFF,TGTGCCAGCAGCTCGAGCGGGGGGGCGTCCCTTTTGAATGAGCAGTTCTTC
TRBJ1-2,TRBV6-5,.,TRBD1,CASSWTGVGVNGYTF,TGTGCCAGCAGTTGGACAGGGGTTGGGGTCAATGGCTACACCTTC
TRBJ2-3,TRBV5-1,.,TRBD2,CASRRSGGADTQYF,TGCGCCAGCAGGAGAAGCGGGGGGGCAGATACGCAGTATTTT
TRBJ2-7,TRBV29-1,.,.,CSVEDTRKSSYEQYF,TGCAGCGTTGAAGATACACGAAAAAGCTCCTACGAGCAGTACTTC
TRBJ1-2,TRBV7-9,.,TRBD1,CASRPGTGDPNYGYTF,TGTGCCAGCAGACCGGGGACAGGGGATCCTAACTATGGCTACACCTTC
TRBJ1-1,TRBV27,.,TRBD1,CASSPRGQGRHTEAFF,TGTGCCAGCAGTCCCCGAGGACAGGGGCGGCACACTGAAGCTTTCTTT
TRBJ1-1,TRBV2,.,.,CASRQGFTTEAFF,TGTGCCAGCAGACAGGGTTTTACCACTGAAGCTTTCTTT
TRBJ2-7,TRBV4-1,few,TRBD2,CASSQGLGTSGGAPYEQYF,TGCGCCAGCAGCCAAGGCCTCGGGACTAGCGGGGGGGCGCCCTACGAGCAGTACTTC
TRBJ1-1,TRBV6-2/TRBV6-3,once,TRBD1,CASSYSKTGLNTEAFF,TGTGCCAGCAGTTACTCGAAGACAGGGTTGAACACTGAAGCTTTCTTT
TRBJ2-3,TRBV7-2,.,.,CASSGRYVNTDTQYF,TGTGCCAGCAGCGGGCGCTACGTGAATACAGATACGCAGTATTTT
TRBJ1-6,TRBV27,.,.,CASSFNVQETYNSPLHF,TGTGCCAGCAGTTTTAACGTACAGGAGACGTATAATTCACCCCTCCACTTT
TRBJ2-3,TRBV6-1,.,TRBD1,CASSDRDRGSATDTQYF,TGTGCCAGCAGTGACAGAGACAGGGGAAGCGCGACAGATACGCAGTATTTT
TRBJ1-4,TRBV11-1,.,.,CASSPEAREEKLFF,TGTGCCAGCAGCCCGGAAGCGAGGGAGGAAAAACTGTTTTTT
TRBJ1-2,TRBV5-1,.,TRBD1,CASRTGQGTANYGYTF,TGCGCCAGCAGGACCGGACAGGGGACTGCTAACTATGGCTACACCTTC
TRBJ1-1,TRBV5-1,.,.,CASSLDRPNTEAFF,TGCGCCAGCAGCTTGGACAGGCCTAACACTGAAGCTTTCTTT
TRBJ2-2,TRBV3-1/TRBV3-2,few,.,CASSQDLTGELFF,TGTGCCAGCAGCCAAGACCTCACCGGGGAGCTGTTTTTT
TRBJ1-2,TRBV19,.,.,CASSTPGHPNYGYTF,TGTGCCAGTAGTACCCCCGGACATCCGAACTATGGCTACACCTTC
TRBJ1-2,TRBV19,.,TRBD1,CASTALGTGPPYGYTF,TGTGCCAGTACCGCCCTGGGGACAGGTCCCCCCTATGGCTACACCTTC
TRBJ1-2,TRBV15,.,.,CATSGRRGSYGYTF,TGTGCCACCAGCGGGAGGCGGGGTTCCTATGGCTACACCTTC
TRBJ2-7,TRBV10-1,.,TRBD2,CAIPRPPGGF,TGCGCCATCCCTCGTCCACCGGGGGGTTTC
TRBJ2-7,TRBV11-2,.,TRBD1,CASGWGRGQVGQYF,TGTGCCAGCGGATGGGGCAGGGGGCAGGTCGGGCAGTACTTC